What follows describes a single T cell receptor beta chain. An approximately 180 ng quantity of DNA, roughly 32,000 T cell genomes, went into the sorted-subset replicate PCRs. Study processing details: Filtering differed, since immunoSEQ gave only junction sequences and no quality scores. Sequencing used immunoSEQ multiplex PCR; TCRdb keeps in-frame clones, though not all of them. The DNA was the basis for D and trimming; V, J and clone size are from that table. The data show about 2 million clones, over 85% seen once. These data come from a study of shared clonotypes between healthy human individuals. Study-wide context: Three CD4 naive, three CD4 memory, two CD8 naive and one CD8 memory plate were used per donor.

Positively selected for CCR7, the CD45RO-negative cells used as naive CD8 cells excluded terminally differentiated effector memory CD45RA+ cells. Recent acute infections and vaccinations were absent in the healthy HIV-negative adult donors. The CDR3 sequence is 15 residues long. V lost 5 bases to trimming and J lost 7 bases, with 18 bases between them. The V gene's germline CDR1 is WSHSY and CDR2 SAAADI. J is TRBJ2-1 and V is TRBV10-2; possibly TRBD2 for D (7 bases). The TCR was taken from a young man in good health. Sequencing was done on a sample of naive CD8+ T cells sorted from blood. The CDR3 spells CASSRGGGWTNEQFF. In DNA form, the CDR3 reads TGCGCCAGCAGTCGCGGGGGCGGTTGGACGAATGAGCAGTTCTTC.